This entry features one T cell receptor beta chain sequence. Its antigen is unidentified. The data derive from a study of Graves' ophthalmopathy and Graves' hyperthyroidism. Scientists amplified the TCR beta CDR3 regions from RNA transcripts. The workflow started with a first-round RT-PCR run with HTBI primers and then moved on to a second-round multiplex PCR. TCRdb itself ran the multiplex PCR reads through MiXCR, one entry per CDR3 protein. The sample lists roughly 380,000 distinct CDR3 sequences, 15% occurring once. The study, taken as a whole, reports: Most clonotypes expanded in thyroid above 0.001 frequency were present in blood too. This model predicted ophthalmopathy progression (sensitivity 70% to 71%, specificity around 72%).

Hyperthyroidism showing no ophthalmopathy within 18 months of follow-up was stable. The PBMCs originated from around 11 ml of fresh peripheral blood. Sequenced sample: peripheral blood. The source is a woman younger than 30 with stable Graves' hyperthyroidism.

The CDR3 DNA is TGCAGCGTTGAAGATCAGACAGCCGCAGAGACCCAGTACTTC. It yields the protein CSVEDQTAAETQYF. J is TRBJ2-5 and V is TRBV29-1, with a possible D match to TRBD1 (5 bases). The CDR3 loop spans 14 amino acids. Trimming took off 0 bases at V and 4 bases at J, with 12 bases between the two ends. CDR1 SQVTM and CDR2 ANQGSEA come from the germline V gene.